The source of this T cell receptor (beta chain) is a study of blood T cell repertoires in COVID-19. Across the whole study: Some COVID-19 samples were acute and others convalescent; all came from the United States, Italy and Spain. PBMCs, B-cell-depleted T cells, or T cells were the source of the cDNA or gDNA that made up the material.

The CDR3 spans 16 residues. Germline loops: CDR1 SGHRS, CDR2 YFSETQ. Deletions cut 0 bases from V and 3 bases from J, with 12 bases between. Authors' data handling: Estimated nucleated cell counts came from reference gene primer amplification. Profiled with immunoSEQ multiplex PCR; TCRdb holds only in-frame clones, not every one. That table is the source of V, J and clone size, and D and trimming were worked out from the DNA. The sample holds just under 65,000 clones, more than 70% seen once. Sequencing was performed on peripheral blood. The TCR comes from a human donor in a cohort sampled during active COVID-19. The chain recombines TRBV5-1 with TRBJ2-2, with a possible D match to TRBD2 (6 bases). The CDR3 sequence is CASSLGSGGYTGELFF. The CDR3, as DNA: TGCGCCAGCAGCTTGGGTAGCGGCGGATACACCGGGGAGCTGTTTTTT. Full variable domain (rest looked up from reference TRBV5-1 and TRBJ2-2): KAGVTQTPRYLIKTRGQQVTLSCSPISGHRSVSWYQQTPGQGLQFLFEYFSETQRNKGNFPGRFSGRQFSNSRSEMNVSTLELGDSALYLCASSLGSGGYTGELFFGEGSRLTVL.